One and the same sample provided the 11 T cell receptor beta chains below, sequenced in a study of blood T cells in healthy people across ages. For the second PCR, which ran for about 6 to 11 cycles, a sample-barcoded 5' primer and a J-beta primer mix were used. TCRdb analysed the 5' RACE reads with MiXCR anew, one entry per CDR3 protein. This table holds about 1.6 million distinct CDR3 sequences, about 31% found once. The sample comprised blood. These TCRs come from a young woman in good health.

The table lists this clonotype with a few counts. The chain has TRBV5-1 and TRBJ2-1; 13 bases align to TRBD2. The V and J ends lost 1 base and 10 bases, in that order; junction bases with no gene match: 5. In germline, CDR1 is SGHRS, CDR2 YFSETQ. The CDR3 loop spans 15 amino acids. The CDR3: CASSLTRLAGGEQFF. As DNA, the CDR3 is TGCGCCAGCAGCTTGACCCGACTAGCGGGGGGAGAGCAGTTCTTC.

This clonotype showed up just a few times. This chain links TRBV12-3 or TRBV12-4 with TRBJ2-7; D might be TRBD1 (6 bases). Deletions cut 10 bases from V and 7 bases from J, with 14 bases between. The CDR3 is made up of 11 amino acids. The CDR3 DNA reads TGTGCCACCAGGGGTGTGGGGGAGCAGTACTTC. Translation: CATRGVGEQYF.

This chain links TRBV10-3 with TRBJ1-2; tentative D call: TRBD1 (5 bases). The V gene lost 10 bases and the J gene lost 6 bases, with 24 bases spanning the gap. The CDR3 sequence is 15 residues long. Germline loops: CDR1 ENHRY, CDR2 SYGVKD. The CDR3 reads CATAPPGETANGYTF. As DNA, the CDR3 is TGTGCCACCGCGCCCCCGGGGGAGACCGCGAATGGCTACACCTTC.

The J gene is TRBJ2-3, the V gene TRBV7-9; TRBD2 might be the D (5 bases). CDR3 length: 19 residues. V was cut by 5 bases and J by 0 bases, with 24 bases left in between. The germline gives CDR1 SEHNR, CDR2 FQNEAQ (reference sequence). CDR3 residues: CASSATWTVSLISTDTQYF. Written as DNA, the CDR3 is TGTGCCAGCAGCGCGACTTGGACTGTCAGCTTAATTAGCACAGATACGCAGTATTTT.

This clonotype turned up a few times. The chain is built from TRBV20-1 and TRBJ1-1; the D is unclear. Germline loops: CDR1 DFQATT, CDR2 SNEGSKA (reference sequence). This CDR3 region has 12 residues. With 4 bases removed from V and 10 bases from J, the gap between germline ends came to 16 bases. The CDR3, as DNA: TGCAGTGCTAACTCGGCGGGGAGCGGAGCTTTCTTT. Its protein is CSANSAGSGAFF.

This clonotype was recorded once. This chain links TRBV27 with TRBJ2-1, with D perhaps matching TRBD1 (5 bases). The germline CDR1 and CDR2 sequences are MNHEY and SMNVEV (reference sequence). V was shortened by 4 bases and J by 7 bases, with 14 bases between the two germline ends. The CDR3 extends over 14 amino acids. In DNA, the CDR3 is TGTGCCAGCAGTTCCCCCCAAAGGGGAAATGAGCAGTTCTTC. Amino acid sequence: CASSSPQRGNEQFF.

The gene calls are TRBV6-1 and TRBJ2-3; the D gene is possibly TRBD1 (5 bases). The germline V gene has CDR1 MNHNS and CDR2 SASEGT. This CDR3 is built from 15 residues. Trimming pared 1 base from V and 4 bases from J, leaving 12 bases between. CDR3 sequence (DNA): TGTGCCAGCAGTGAAGAGCTCAGGGTTCCAGATACGCAGTATTTT. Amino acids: CASSEELRVPDTQYF.

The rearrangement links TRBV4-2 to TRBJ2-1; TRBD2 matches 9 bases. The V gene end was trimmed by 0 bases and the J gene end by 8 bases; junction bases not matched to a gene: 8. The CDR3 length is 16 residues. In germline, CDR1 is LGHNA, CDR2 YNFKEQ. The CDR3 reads CASSQDFSGSPDEQFF. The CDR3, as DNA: TGTGCCAGCAGCCAAGATTTTAGCGGGAGTCCCGATGAGCAGTTCTTC.

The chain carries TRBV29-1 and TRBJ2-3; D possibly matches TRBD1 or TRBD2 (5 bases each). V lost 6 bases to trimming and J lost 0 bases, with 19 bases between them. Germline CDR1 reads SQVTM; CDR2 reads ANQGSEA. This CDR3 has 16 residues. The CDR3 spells CSVRGRLDPSTDTQYF. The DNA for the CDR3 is TGCAGCGTGAGGGGCCGCTTGGATCCTAGCACAGATACGCAGTATTTT.

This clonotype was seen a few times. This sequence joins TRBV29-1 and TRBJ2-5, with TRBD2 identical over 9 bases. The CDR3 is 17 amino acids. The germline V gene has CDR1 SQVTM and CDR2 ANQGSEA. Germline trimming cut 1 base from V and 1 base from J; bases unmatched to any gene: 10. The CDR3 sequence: CSVEAGAGGASQETQYF. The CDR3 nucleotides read TGCAGCGTTGAAGCGGGAGCGGGAGGAGCTAGCCAAGAGACCCAGTACTTC.

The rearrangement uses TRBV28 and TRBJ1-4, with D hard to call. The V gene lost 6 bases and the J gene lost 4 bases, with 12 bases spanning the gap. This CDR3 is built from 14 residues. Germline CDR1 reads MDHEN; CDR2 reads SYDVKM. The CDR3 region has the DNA TGTGCCAGCAGGACCGGGAATTTTAATGAAAAACTGTTTTTT. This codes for CASRTGNFNEKLFF.